This T cell receptor (beta chain) was captured by sequencing in a study of cytomegalovirus exposure and HLA in healthy donors. The study, taken as a whole, reports: Cytomegalovirus-associated TCR beta chains were listed, numbering 164. Specific recognition of CMV antigens was confirmed in vitro for a few chains (all CMV-associated).

The germline V gene encodes CDR1 SNHLY and CDR2 FYNNEI. The CDR3 length is 16 residues. V lost 5 bases and J lost 0; bases outside the gene matches: 7. Concerning this clone itself: Its antigen is not known.

Profiled with immunoSEQ multiplex PCR; TCRdb holds only in-frame clones, not every one. The table lists about 150,000 clones, 88% of them singletons. The sequence was obtained from a young man in good health and CMV-seronegative. The sample comprised PBMCs. The J gene is TRBJ2-1, the V gene TRBV2; 7 bases are a match to TRBD1. CDR3 nucleotide sequence: TGTGCCAGCAGTAGGAACCGGGACAGCTCCTACAATGAGCAGTTCTTC. Residues: CASSRNRDSSYNEQFF. The whole variable domain, remainder taken from reference TRBV2 and TRBJ2-1, is EPEVTQTPSHQVTQMGQEVILRCVPISNHLYFYWYRQILGQKVEFLVSFYNNEISEKSEIFDDQFSVERPDGSNFTLKIRSTKLEDSAMYFCASSRNRDSSYNEQFFGPGTRLTVL.